The 24 T cell receptor beta chains given below trace back to one sample, sequenced in a study of blood T cell repertoires in COVID-19. Using immunoSEQ multiplex PCR, the repertoire was profiled, and TCRdb retains in-frame clones only, with some absent. There are about 220,000 clones in the sample; more than 70% occur only once, and about 3.9% lies in the top ten. Sequenced input: peripheral blood. These TCRs come from a woman aged 80 or older with acute or convalescent COVID-19.

The V gene is TRBV19, the J gene TRBJ1-6; TRBD1 matches at 7 bases. The germline V gene encodes CDR1 LNHDA and CDR2 SQIVND (reference sequence). The CDR3 has 18 amino acids. J was trimmed by 0 bases and V by 6 bases; bases with no gene match: 11. The CDR3 protein is CASSYGTAGSSYNSPLHF. In DNA, the CDR3 is TGTGCCAGTAGCTATGGGACAGCCGGATCCTCCTATAATTCACCCCTCCACTTT.

The genes are TRBV10-3 and TRBJ2-3; 9 bases agree with TRBD1. The CDR3 totals 16 residues. The ends lost 7 bases at V and 6 bases at J; junction bases unmatched: 14. The germline gives CDR1 ENHRY, CDR2 SYGVKD. The CDR3 reads CAITTSRDRAGDTQYF. The CDR3 nucleotides read TGTGCCATCACGACATCCCGGGACAGGGCCGGGGATACGCAGTATTTT.

This rearrangement joins TRBV6-5 to TRBJ1-5, with a possible D match to TRBD1 (5 bases). The CDR3 is 14 residues long. Germline lookup yields CDR1 MNHEY and CDR2 SVGAGI. V was clipped by 9 bases and J by 1 base, with 13 bases between them. In DNA, the CDR3 is TGTGCCAGTTTGGCAGGGCGAAGCAATCAGCCCCAGCATTTT. This encodes CASLAGRSNQPQHF.

The chain has TRBV3-1 (or the pseudogene TRBV3-2) and TRBJ1-4, with TRBD1 matching over 8 bases. Germline CDR1 and CDR2: LGHDT and YNNKEL (reference sequence). Trimming at V came to 0 bases and at J to 7 bases, leaving 10 bases not matched to a gene. The CDR3 contains 17 residues. The CDR3 is CASSQDPRDRFGEKLFF. The CDR3, as DNA: TGTGCCAGCAGCCAAGATCCGAGGGACAGGTTTGGTGAAAAACTGTTTTTT.

This clone was seen once. The rearrangement links TRBV5-4 to TRBJ2-3; TRBD2 agrees at 8 bases. J was trimmed by 0 bases and V by 7 bases; bases with no gene match: 4. Germline loops: CDR1 SGHNT, CDR2 YYREEE (reference sequence). This CDR3 is built from 14 residues. CDR3 coding DNA: TGTGCCAGCGAAGCGGGGGCGAGCACAGATACGCAGTATTTT. This sequence encodes CASEAGASTDTQYF.

The rearrangement links TRBV28 to TRBJ2-1; 10 bases are shared with TRBD1. This CDR3 is built from 15 residues. Germline lookup yields CDR1 MDHEN and CDR2 SYDVKM. V shed 7 bases and J 7 bases; nucleotides not matched to a gene: 10. CDR3 nucleotide sequence: TGTGCCAGCACCACCAGGACAGGGGGGCGGAATGAGCAGTTCTTC. It is translated as CASTTRTGGRNEQFF.

This clone was detected many times. V is TRBV5-4 and J is TRBJ2-1; perhaps TRBD1 as D (5 bases). V shed 1 base and J shed 3 bases, with 14 bases lying between them. This CDR3 is built from 16 residues. The germline V gene encodes CDR1 SGHNT and CDR2 YYREEE (reference sequence). CDR3 amino acids: CASSLLDTGNYNEQFF. In DNA, the CDR3 is TGTGCCAGCAGCTTGTTAGACACAGGAAACTACAATGAGCAGTTCTTC.

The V call is TRBV6-5, the J call TRBJ1-2; D is possibly TRBD1 (5 bases). Germline V gene sequence: CDR1 MNHEY, CDR2 SVGAGI. The V and J ends lost 0 bases and 6 bases respectively, with 11 bases between them. This CDR3 contains 14 residues. The CDR3 nucleotides read TGTGCCAGCAGTTACTCGGGGCCCGGGCATGGCTACACCTTC. It yields the protein CASSYSGPGHGYTF.

This clone was counted only a few times. The V gene is TRBV7-3, the J gene TRBJ1-6; no reliable D call. Germline V gene lookup returns CDR1 SGHTA and CDR2 FQGTGA. The ends were cut back, 0 bases at V and 7 bases at J, with 10 bases in the middle. The CDR3 loop spans 15 amino acids. The DNA of the CDR3 is TGTGCCAGCAGCTTAACATTTGACGGGAATTCACCCCTCCACTTT. Protein: CASSLTFDGNSPLHF.

V is TRBV5-1 and J is TRBJ1-2, with 12 nucleotides matching TRBD1. This CDR3 spans 16 amino acids. With V trimmed by 4 bases and J by 7 bases, 11 bases remained unmatched. Looked up from germline, CDR1 is SGHRS and CDR2 is YFSETQ. The CDR3 reads CASSQDPGQGAGGYTF. The CDR3 nucleotides are TGCGCCAGCAGCCAAGATCCGGGACAGGGGGCGGGTGGCTACACCTTC.

The chain links TRBV4-2 to TRBJ2-2; 9 bases align to TRBD1. The V gene end was trimmed by 1 base and the J gene end by 7 bases; junction bases not matched to a gene: 7. Per the germline V gene, CDR1 is LGHNA and CDR2 is YNFKEQ. The CDR3 runs to 16 residues. The DNA of the CDR3 is TGTGCCAGCAGCCAAGTGGCGACAGGGGGTTACGGGGAGCTGTTTTTT. It codes for CASSQVATGGYGELFF.

The chain employs TRBV5-4 and TRBJ1-2; the match to TRBD1 covers 9 bases. V was pared by 3 bases and J by 3 bases, with 9 bases of the junction left unmatched. Germline values: CDR1 SGHNT, CDR2 YYREEE (reference sequence). The CDR3 length is 16 residues. The CDR3 reads CASSSNPGTGYYGYTF. DNA for the CDR3: TGTGCCAGCAGCTCCAATCCCGGGACAGGGTACTATGGCTACACCTTC.

The V gene is TRBV12-3 or TRBV12-4, the J gene TRBJ2-3, with D unresolved. The CDR3 has 13 residues. The V end was cut by 5 bases, the J end by 8 bases, with 14 bases between. CDR3 coding DNA: TGTGCCAGCAGTCCCCCCCCTCCGGGTACGCAGTATTTT. Translated: CASSPPPPGTQYF.

The rearrangement links TRBV28 to TRBJ1-2; D is ambiguous. The germline V gene has CDR1 MDHEN and CDR2 SYDVKM. V was pared by 4 bases and J by 8 bases, with 11 bases between. This CDR3 comprises 12 residues. The CDR3 DNA sequence: TGTGCCAGCAGTTCAAACGGTGTCGGCTACACCTTC. Protein sequence: CASSSNGVGYTF.

Written as DNA, the CDR3 is TGTGCCAGCAGTTACGCGACTAGCGGATACACAGATACGCAGTATTTT. Translation: CASSYATSGYTDTQYF. This chain connects TRBV6-5 to TRBJ2-3, with 9 bases aligning to TRBD2. V gave up 2 bases and J gave up 2 bases; unmatched junction bases: 5. Germline V gives CDR1 MNHEY, CDR2 SVGAGI. The CDR3 has 16 amino acids.

This chain links TRBV7-8 with TRBJ1-1; D uncertain. Germline CDR1 is SGHVS and CDR2 is FQNEAQ. The V and J ends lost 2 bases and 5 bases respectively, with 12 bases between them. This CDR3 comprises 14 residues. As DNA, the CDR3 is TGTGCCAGCAGCTTATCCGTTTCTGTGACTGAAGCTTTCTTT. Its protein is CASSLSVSVTEAFF.

The V and J genes are TRBV2 and TRBJ2-1; 7 bases line up with TRBD2. J was trimmed by 14 bases and V by 6 bases; bases with no gene match: 10. Germline V gene sequence: CDR1 SNHLY, CDR2 FYNNEI. This CDR3 spans 12 amino acids. CDR3 DNA: TGTGCCAGCAGGCGGGGGTTTGGTGTGGAGTTCTTC. It specifies CASRRGFGVEFF. The complete variable domain, with remaining parts taken from reference TRBV2 and TRBJ2-1, reads EPEVTQTPSHQVTQMGQEVILRCVPISNHLYFYWYRQILGQKVEFLVSFYNNEISEKSEIFDDQFSVERPDGSNFTLKIRSTKLEDSAMYFCASRRGFGVEFFGPGTRLTVL.

The chain recombines TRBV3-1 (or the pseudogene TRBV3-2) with TRBJ2-3, with TRBD2 matching over 12 bases. CDR1 and CDR2 from the germline V gene are LGHDT and YNNKEL (reference sequence). V was clipped by 1 base and J by 4 bases; unmatched bases: 9. This CDR3 has 18 amino acids. The CDR3 protein is CASSQAASSGGAPDTQYF. CDR3 nucleotides: TGTGCCAGCAGCCAAGCGGCCTCTAGCGGGGGGGCCCCAGATACGCAGTATTTT.

This chain connects TRBV7-2 to TRBJ2-7; 7 bases are a match to TRBD1. The V gene's germline CDR1 is SGHTA and CDR2 FQGNSA. Trimming removed 5 bases from V and 0 bases from J; junction bases left unmatched: 7. This CDR3 spans 15 amino acids. CDR3 amino acids: CASSPRQGPSYEQYF. CDR3 bases: TGTGCCAGCAGCCCCCGACAGGGACCCTCCTACGAGCAGTACTTC.

The V gene is TRBV18, the J gene TRBJ2-2; possibly TRBD1 for D (5 bases). The CDR3 totals 15 residues. The V end lost 5 bases, the J end lost 1 base, and 11 bases lay between the germline ends. Per the germline V gene, CDR1 is KGHSH and CDR2 is LQKENI. Here the CDR3 DNA reads TGTGCCAGCTCATCCCAGGGTGGGAACACCGGGGAGCTGTTTTTT. Protein product: CASSSQGGNTGELFF. Looking up the rest from reference TRBV18 and TRBJ2-2 gives the full variable domain: NAGVMQNPRHLVRRRGQEARLRCSPMKGHSHVYWYRQLPEEGLKFMVYLQKENIIDESGMPKERFSAEFPKEGPSILRIQQVVRGDSAAYFCASSSQGGNTGELFFGEGSRLTVL.

This rearrangement joins TRBV5-1 to TRBJ2-7; TRBD1 aligns across 9 bases. This CDR3 has 15 residues. The V gene's germline CDR1 is SGHRS and CDR2 YFSETQ. V was pared by 4 bases and J by 2 bases, with 7 bases of the junction left unmatched. The CDR3 region has the DNA TGCGCCAGCAGCATAGGACAGGGGCTAACCTACGAGCAGTACTTC. Translated: CASSIGQGLTYEQYF.

V is TRBV7-2 and J is TRBJ2-1; tentatively, D is TRBD1 (6 bases). V shed 8 bases and J shed 12 bases, with 20 bases lying between them. The CDR3 consists of 13 residues. CDR1 and CDR2 (germline): SGHTA, FQGNSA. The CDR3 DNA follows: TGTGCCAGCGAGCAGGGGTACGGGCCGGGGCAGTTCTTC. As protein: CASEQGYGPGQFF.

The chain recombines TRBV3-1 (or the pseudogene TRBV3-2) with TRBJ2-2, with unresolved D. Looked up from germline, CDR1 is LGHDT and CDR2 is YNNKEL (reference sequence). Deletions cut 1 base from V and 0 bases from J, with 3 bases between. This CDR3 region has 14 residues. The CDR3 sequence: CASSQAANTGELFF. The CDR3 DNA reads as TGTGCCAGCAGCCAAGCCGCGAACACCGGGGAGCTGTTTTTT.

This rearrangement joins TRBV2 to TRBJ2-7, with a tentative D call TRBD2 (6 bases). The CDR3 has 15 residues. The germline V gene has CDR1 SNHLY and CDR2 FYNNEI. The V end was cut by 6 bases, the J end by 6 bases, with 21 bases between. Here the CDR3 reads CASSLPGAVSGEQYF. Written as DNA, the CDR3 is TGTGCCAGCAGCCTACCGGGAGCCGTATCGGGCGAGCAGTACTTC.